Below are 8 T cell receptor beta chains sequenced from a single sample in a study of T-cell memory formation after mild COVID-19. TCRdb fed the 5' RACE reads into MiXCR, producing one record per CDR3 protein. The table shows approximately 390,000 distinct CDR3 sequences, with 16% occurring only once. The sequencing input was PBMCs or a T cell subset sorted from them (not recorded which). The source of these receptors is a man aged 18-30 years who had mild COVID-19 (a few samples of this study predate the infection). Cell type and time point are not known.

The rearrangement links TRBV5-1 to TRBJ1-3; D ambiguous. V lost 4 bases and J 0 bases, leaving 8 bases between the germline ends. Per germline, CDR1 SGHRS and CDR2 YFSETQ. There are 14 residues in the CDR3. The CDR3 sequence: CASSPVSSGNTIYF. The CDR3 DNA is TGCGCCAGCAGCCCAGTCAGCTCTGGAAACACCATATATTTT.

In this sample, this clonotype turned up many times. The CDR3 DNA follows: TGCGCCAGCAGGTTAAGGGGGTCGGAGACCCAGTACTTC. Translating it yields CASRLRGSETQYF. The J gene is TRBJ2-5, the V gene TRBV5-1; a weak D match, TRBD1 (6 bases). This CDR3 spans 13 amino acids. Trimming took 5 bases from V and 5 from J, leaving 13 bases between them. Germline lookup yields CDR1 SGHRS and CDR2 YFSETQ.

The chain has TRBV30 and TRBJ2-5; TRBD2 aligns across 10 bases. V shed 3 bases, J shed 2 bases, and the junction held 6 bases outside the gene matches. The length of the CDR3 is 15 residues. The germline V gene encodes CDR1 GTSNPN and CDR2 SVGIG (reference sequence). CDR3 nucleotides: TGTGCCTGGAGGCGGCTAGCGGGGGATCAAGAGACCCAGTACTTC. This sequence encodes CAWRRLAGDQETQYF.

This clonotype was observed a handful of times. This chain uses TRBV4-1 with TRBJ1-1; no clear D gene. CDR3 length: 18 residues. Trimming cost V 1 base and J 5 bases, with 23 bases left between them. CDR1 is MGHRA and CDR2 is YSYEKL in the germline V gene. The CDR3 region has the DNA TGCGCCAGCAGCCAAGGACCGCATCAACCAAATTTGGGGACTGAAGCTTTCTTT. It translates to CASSQGPHQPNLGTEAFF.

A few counts support this clonotype. The V call is TRBV7-2, the J call TRBJ2-1, with 11 bases identical to TRBD1. Germline V gene data show CDR1 as SGHTA and CDR2 as FQGNSA. V gave up 5 bases and J gave up 8 bases; unmatched junction bases: 11. This CDR3 spans 16 amino acids. The CDR3 DNA sequence: TGTGCCAGCAGCGTTGGACAGGGGGCTTCCGGATATGAGCAGTTCTTC. Translated, it gives CASSVGQGASGYEQFF. The full variable domain, with the rest looked up from reference TRBV7-2 and TRBJ2-1, is GAGVSQSPSNKVTEKGKDVELRCDPISGHTALYWYRQSLGQGLEFLIYFQGNSAPDKSGLPSDRFSAERTGGSVSTLTIQRTQQEDSAVYLCASSVGQGASGYEQFFGPGTRLTVL.

This clonotype was counted ten times or more. This sequence joins TRBV5-1 and TRBJ2-7; no firm D call. V lost 0 bases, J lost 5 bases, and 9 bases lay in between. This CDR3 comprises 13 residues. Germline lookup yields CDR1 SGHRS and CDR2 YFSETQ. As DNA, the CDR3 is TGCGCCAGCAGCTTGGAAATACCGGACGAGCAGTACTTC. It yields the protein CASSLEIPDEQYF.

There are a few counts of this clonotype. V is TRBV7-6 and J is TRBJ1-6; no firm D call. V lost 1 base and J 2 bases, leaving 12 bases between the germline ends. Germline V gene data show CDR1 as SGHVS and CDR2 as FNYEAQ. The CDR3 spans 17 residues. CDR3 DNA sequence: TGTGCCAGCAGCTTAGTGGTGGGAGGACCCTATAATTCACCCCTCCACTTT. It codes for CASSLVVGGPYNSPLHF.

The chain is built from TRBV5-1 and TRBJ2-3; perhaps TRBD1 as D (5 bases). V shed 1 base and J shed 5 bases, with 14 bases lying between them. From germline, CDR1 is SGHRS and CDR2 YFSETQ. CDR3 length: 15 amino acids. The CDR3 is CASSLQGPPGDTQYF. CDR3 in DNA: TGCGCCAGCAGCTTGCAGGGCCCTCCCGGAGATACGCAGTATTTT.